This TCR beta chain was recorded in a study of vaccination and CD4 T cells after COVID-19. Whole-study context: Post-vaccine sampling followed dose two by a median 72 days (range 14 to 241). A CEFX pool, an HIV-1 Nef pool, or no peptide went to control cultures. Findings of the study overall: With convalescent patients, a median about 90% of reactive clones emerged solely after vaccination.

With the Oncomine TCR Beta short-read assay, DNA from cultured CD4+ T cells was sequenced. TCRdb re-called the PCR reads with MiXCR, one entry per CDR3 protein. Of about 18,000 distinct CDR3 sequences listed, over 45% are singletons. As for treatment: roughly nine-day PBMC culture with coronavirus spike peptide pools or control peptides (ViraFEST assay). Germline CDR1 reads MNHEY; CDR2 reads SVGAGI. The CDR3 spans 13 residues. The junction had 3 bases not matched to a gene; V was cut back by 4 bases and J by 9 bases. This clonotype was detected only a few times. Its target is not known. The sample here was CD4+ T cells from blood, cultured in vitro, taken before SARS-CoV-2 vaccination. This chain connects TRBV6-5 to TRBJ1-1; 12 positions agree with TRBD1. The source is a human donor who had recovered from COVID-19. The CDR3 is CASSSGTGGKAFF. The CDR3 nucleotides read TGTGCCAGCAGTTCTGGGACAGGGGGCAAAGCTTTCTTT.